The T cell receptor beta chain described here comes from a study of OX40 agonist ivuxolimab in advanced cancers. V shed 3 bases and J shed 10 bases, with 10 bases lying between them. In germline, CDR1 is KGHSH, CDR2 LQKENI. The CDR3 contains 12 residues. Study outcomes and limitations: Expanded clones tended on average to be more numerous among CD8+ T cells than CD4+. Also present in some nonresponders was a low level of normalized T-cell clonal expansion.

At cycle 4 day 1, cycle 7 day 1, and baseline, blood was sampled. Measured with immunoSEQ multiplex PCR; TCRdb has only the in-frame clones, and not every one. The table has about 64,000 clones, around nine tenths seen once. Comments on this clone: Its antigen is undetermined.

The specimen was CD4+ or CD8+ T cells sorted from blood, collected in a trial of the OX40 agonist ivuxolimab. V gene TRBV18 combines with J gene TRBJ2-1; D is uncertain. This clonotype was sampled from an adult with an advanced solid tumor such as melanoma, head and neck, liver or kidney cancer. Here the CDR3 reads CASSPYTSEQFF. Here the CDR3 DNA reads TGTGCCAGCTCACCCTATACCTCAGAGCAGTTCTTC. Using reference TRBV18 and TRBJ2-1 for the parts outside the CDR3, the full variable domain is NAGVMQNPRHLVRRRGQEARLRCSPMKGHSHVYWYRQLPEEGLKFMVYLQKENIIDESGMPKERFSAEFPKEGPSILRIQQVVRGDSAAYFCASSPYTSEQFFGPGTRLTVL.